These 19 T cell receptor beta chains were all obtained from the same sample, sequenced in a study of T cells in Graves' hyperthyroidism and ophthalmopathy. TCR beta CDR3 sequences were amplified from RNA transcripts. Using the HTBI primer set, a first-round RT-PCR was run on the TCR CDR3. TCRdb reanalysed the multiplex PCR reads using MiXCR and keeps one entry per CDR3 protein. The repertoire holds some 400,000 distinct CDR3 sequences, with approximately 13% as singletons. The sample consisted of blood. Every receptor here comes from a woman aged 55-75 years with Graves' hyperthyroidism.

This clonotype was counted ten times or more. The gene calls are TRBV29-1 and TRBJ2-3; D unclear. Trimming took off 6 bases at V and 3 bases at J, with 7 bases between the two ends. This CDR3 comprises 11 residues. Germline V gene sequence: CDR1 SQVTM, CDR2 ANQGSEA. The CDR3 nucleotides read TGCAGCGTAGGCGCGACAGATACGCAGTATTTT. Protein: CSVGATDTQYF.

V usage is TRBV24-1 and J usage is TRBJ1-2, with D unresolved. V shed 4 bases and J shed 4 bases, with 6 bases lying between them. Germline assignment: CDR1 KGHDR and CDR2 SFDVKD. This CDR3 has 12 residues. The CDR3 region is CATSENTYGYTF. The CDR3 coding sequence is TGTGCCACCAGTGAAAACACCTATGGCTACACCTTC.

The CDR3 DNA sequence: TGCAGTGCGGGGACTAGCGGGAGGTATACCTACAATGAGCAGTTCTTC. Its protein is CSAGTSGRYTYNEQFF. The chain recombines TRBV20-1 with TRBJ2-1, with 15 nucleotides matching TRBD2. Losses at the gene ends were 6 bases for V and 2 bases for J; bases not matched to a gene: 5. The CDR3 contains 16 residues. CDR1 and CDR2 from the germline V gene are DFQATT and SNEGSKA (reference sequence).

This clonotype showed up many times. J is TRBJ1-1 and V is TRBV5-8, with a tentative D call TRBD1 (5 bases). The CDR3 loop spans 17 amino acids. Germline loops: CDR1 SGHTS, CDR2 YDEGEE. V shed 3 bases and J shed 0 bases, with 18 bases lying between them. The CDR3 spells CASSSPTAPRMNTEAFF. Written as DNA, the CDR3 is TGTGCCAGCAGCTCGCCGACAGCCCCGAGGATGAACACTGAAGCTTTCTTT.

The rearrangement uses TRBV28 and TRBJ1-1; D remains ambiguous. Germline CDR1 MDHEN, CDR2 SYDVKM. V was shortened by 7 bases and J by 1 base, with 4 bases between the two germline ends. The CDR3 is 11 amino acids. CDR3 bases: TGTGCCAGCAAACAGAACACTGAAGCTTTCTTT. Its protein product is CASKQNTEAFF.

This clonotype was recorded many times. The gene calls are TRBV15 and TRBJ2-7; 11 bases agree with TRBD1. CDR3 size: 16 residues. CDR1 is LNHNV, CDR2 YYDKDF, per germline (reference sequence). With V trimmed by 5 bases and J by 5 bases, 11 bases remained unmatched. DNA of the CDR3: TGTGCCACCAGCTTACAGGGTAGGACAGGGGGCCACGAGCAGTACTTC. This translates into CATSLQGRTGGHEQYF.

This clonotype has at least ten counts. The V gene is TRBV3-1, the J gene TRBJ2-1; TRBD2 might be the D (5 bases). The CDR3 totals 15 residues. V was cut by 0 bases and J by 0 bases, with 6 bases left in between. Germline lookup yields CDR1 LGHDT and CDR2 YNNKEL (reference sequence). As DNA, the CDR3 is TGTGCCAGCAGCCAAGACGGGGACTCCTACAATGAGCAGTTCTTC. Translating it yields CASSQDGDSYNEQFF.

This clonotype showed up many times. This chain uses TRBV28 with TRBJ1-5, with D possibly TRBD1 on 5 matching bases. The ends were cut back, 3 bases at V and 7 bases at J, with 16 bases in the middle. Germline V gives CDR1 MDHEN, CDR2 SYDVKM. CDR3 length: 15 residues. CDR3 sequence (DNA): TGTGCCAGCAGTTTTCAGGGACCGAACGTCCAGCCCCAGCATTTT. Its translation is CASSFQGPNVQPQHF.

This clonotype has only a few counts. This chain connects TRBV20-1 to TRBJ1-6; D remains ambiguous. This CDR3 spans 14 amino acids. CDR1 is DFQATT and CDR2 is SNEGSKA in the germline V gene (reference sequence). V was pared by 6 bases and J by 0 bases, with 9 bases between. The CDR3 loop is CSALKSSYNSPLHF. The CDR3 nucleotides read TGCAGTGCCTTGAAGAGCTCCTATAATTCACCCCTCCACTTT.

The V gene is TRBV6-2 or TRBV6-3, the J gene TRBJ2-3; D gene ambiguous. The CDR3 is 14 amino acids. Germline V gene data show CDR1 as MNHEY and CDR2 as SVGEGT. The germline V and J ends were trimmed by 0 bases and 3 bases, with 7 bases remaining between them. In nucleotides, the CDR3 is TGTGCCAGCAGTTACTCGAAGGAAACAGATACGCAGTATTTT. The encoded protein is CASSYSKETDTQYF.

This sequence joins TRBV18 and TRBJ1-1, with a possible D match to TRBD1 (6 bases). V shed 2 bases and J shed 0 bases, with 16 bases lying between them. Germline CDR1 and CDR2: KGHSH and LQKENI. The CDR3 is 17 amino acids. This CDR3 reads CASSPSLAGAMNTEAFF. The CDR3 DNA follows: TGTGCCAGCTCACCAAGCCTGGCAGGGGCTATGAACACTGAAGCTTTCTTT.

The chain uses TRBV7-4 and TRBJ2-2; 8 bases fit TRBD2. Per the germline V gene, CDR1 is SGHVT and CDR2 is SQSDAQ. The CDR3 consists of 14 residues. V gave up 9 bases and J gave up 5 bases; unmatched junction bases: 8. The CDR3 is CARSGSFGTGELFF. CDR3 coding DNA: TGTGCCAGAAGCGGGAGCTTTGGGACCGGGGAGCTGTTTTTT. The whole variable domain, remainder taken from reference TRBV7-4 and TRBJ2-2, is GAGVSQSPRYKVAKRGRDVALRCDSISGHVTLYWYRQTLGQGSEVLTYSQSDAQRDKSGRPSGRFSAERPERSVSTLKIQRTEQGDSAVYLCARSGSFGTGELFFGEGSRLTVL.

This clonotype was seen more than once but under ten times. The rearrangement uses TRBV19 and TRBJ2-2; weak D call: TRBD1 (6 bases). The CDR3 length is 12 residues. CDR1 is LNHDA, CDR2 SQIVND, per germline (reference sequence). V was clipped by 5 bases and J by 8 bases, with 9 bases between them. CDR3 sequence reads: CASSLQGGELFF. CDR3 sequence (DNA): TGTGCCAGTAGTCTACAGGGAGGGGAGCTGTTTTTT.

This clonotype was detected many times. J is TRBJ2-7 and V is TRBV12-3 or TRBV12-4; D uncertain. CDR3 length: 14 amino acids. V lost 6 bases and J lost 5, with 17 bases in between. The CDR3 nucleotides read TGTGCCAGCAGCCCCTTCAGACGTTCCCACGAGCAGTACTTC. Its translation is CASSPFRRSHEQYF.

This clonotype was observed a single time. This may be a read error, as it is one base from a much larger clone. The chain recombines TRBV12-3 or TRBV12-4 with TRBJ2-5; D is unresolved. V was pared by 4 bases and J by 2 bases, with 11 bases between. This CDR3 spans 14 amino acids. CDR3 nucleotides: TGTGCCAGCAGTTCCCGGAACGGACAAGAGACCCAGTACTTC. It codes for CASSSRNGQETQYF.

This clonotype was detected a few times. V gene TRBV11-3 combines with J gene TRBJ2-7, with 9 bases fitting TRBD2. V lost 5 bases and J lost 2; bases outside the gene matches: 7. CDR1 is SGHNT, CDR2 YENEEA, per germline. The CDR3 has 15 amino acids. The CDR3 bases are TGTGCCAGCAGCCAAGACCCTAGCGGGACCTACGAGCAGTACTTC. Protein sequence: CASSQDPSGTYEQYF.

Concerning this clonotype: A much bigger clone sits one base away, suggesting this may be a read error. The J gene is TRBJ2-2, the V gene TRBV20-1, with D perhaps TRBD2 (6 bases). The germline gives CDR1 DFQATT, CDR2 SNEGSKA (reference sequence). This CDR3 has 13 residues. CDR3 bases: TGCAGTGCCCTGAGTTACCGCACCGGGGGGCTGTTTTTT. Its protein is CSALSYRTGGLFF.

This chain links TRBV19 with TRBJ2-6; TRBD2 is a possible D gene (5 bases). V lost 7 bases and J lost 1, with 8 bases in between. Germline CDR1 is LNHDA and CDR2 is SQIVND (reference sequence). This CDR3 contains 14 residues. CDR3 sequence reads: CASKRGSGANVLTF. The CDR3 DNA reads as TGTGCCAGTAAACGGGGATCTGGGGCCAACGTCCTGACTTTC.

As concerns this clonotype: A much more abundant neighbour one base away suggests this may be a read error. The chain links TRBV12-3 or TRBV12-4 to TRBJ2-5; D remains ambiguous. V lost 3 bases, J lost 6 bases, and 8 bases lay in between. CDR3 length: 12 residues. The CDR3 nucleotides are TGTGCCAGCAGTTTGAGACCTCAGACCCAGTACTTC. Encoded protein: CASSLRPQTQYF.